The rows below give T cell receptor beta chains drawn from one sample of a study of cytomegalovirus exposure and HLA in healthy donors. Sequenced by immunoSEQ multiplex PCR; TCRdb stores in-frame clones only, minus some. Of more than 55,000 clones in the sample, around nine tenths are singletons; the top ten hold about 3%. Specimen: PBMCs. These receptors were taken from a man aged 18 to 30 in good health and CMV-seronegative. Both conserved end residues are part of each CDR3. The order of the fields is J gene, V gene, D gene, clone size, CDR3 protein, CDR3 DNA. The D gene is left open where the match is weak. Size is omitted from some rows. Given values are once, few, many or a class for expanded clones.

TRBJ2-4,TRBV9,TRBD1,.,CASSAGTGGAPKNIQYF,TGTGCCAGCAGCGCCGGGACAGGGGGCGCACCCAAAAACATTCAGTACTTC
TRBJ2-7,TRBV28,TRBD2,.,CASIGLAPYEQYF,TGTGCCAGCATCGGACTAGCACCCTACGAGCAGTACTTC
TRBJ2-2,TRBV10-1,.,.,CASHPGPGGSTGELFF,TGCGCCAGCCACCCCGGGCCAGGGGGGAGCACCGGGGAGCTGTTTTTT
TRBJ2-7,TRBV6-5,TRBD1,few,CASNRGYEQYF,TGTGCCAGCAACAGGGGGTACGAGCAGTACTTC
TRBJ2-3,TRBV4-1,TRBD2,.,CASSFGLAGGGDTQYF,TGCGCCAGCAGTTTCGGACTAGCGGGAGGAGGAGATACGCAGTATTTT
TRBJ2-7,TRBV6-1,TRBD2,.,CASSEQAGGTYEQYF,TGTGCCAGCAGTGAACAAGCGGGAGGGACCTACGAGCAGTACTTC
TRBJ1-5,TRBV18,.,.,CASSPIRNRNQPQHF,TGTGCCAGCTCACCAATCAGGAATCGCAATCAGCCCCAGCATTTT
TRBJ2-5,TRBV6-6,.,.,CASTRGETQYF,TGTGCCAGCACTAGGGGGGAGACCCAGTACTTC
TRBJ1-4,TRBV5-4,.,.,CASSLAGVREEKLFF,TGTGCCAGCAGCTTGGCGGGGGTGAGAGAAGAAAAACTGTTTTTT
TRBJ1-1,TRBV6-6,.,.,CASSSGDAETEAFF,TGTGCCAGCAGTTCCGGGGATGCGGAAACTGAAGCTTTCTTT
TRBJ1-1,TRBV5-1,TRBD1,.,CASSPDRGLMNTEAFF,TGCGCCAGCAGCCCGGACAGGGGGCTGATGAACACTGAAGCTTTCTTT
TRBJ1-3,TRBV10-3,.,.,CAIGARDTIYF,TGTGCCATCGGGGCAAGGGACACCATATATTTT
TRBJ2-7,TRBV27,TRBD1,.,CASSLRGETGTYEQYF,TGTGCCAGCAGTTTAAGGGGAGAGACAGGGACCTACGAGCAGTACTTC
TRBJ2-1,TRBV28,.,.,CASSLSRPGLLQFF,TGTGCCAGCAGTTTATCCCGACCGGGATTATTGCAGTTCTTC
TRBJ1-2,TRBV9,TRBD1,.,CASQGQGHYGYTF,TGTGCCAGCCAAGGACAGGGACACTATGGCTACACCTTC
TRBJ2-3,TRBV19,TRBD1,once,CASSWSSGGGDTQYF,TGTGCCAGTAGTTGGTCGTCAGGGGGCGGTGATACGCAGTATTTT
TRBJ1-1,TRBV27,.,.,CASSLSPGITEAFF,TGTGCCAGCAGTTTATCTCCAGGAATCACTGAAGCTTTCTTT
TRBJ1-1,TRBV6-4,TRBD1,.,CASSDHPGQAGGTEAFF,TGTGCCAGCAGTGATCATCCGGGACAGGCGGGTGGCACTGAAGCTTTCTTT
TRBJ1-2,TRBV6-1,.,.,CASSEAGLRGRIYGYTF,TGTGCCAGCAGTGAAGCTGGATTAAGAGGGCGGATCTATGGCTACACCTTC
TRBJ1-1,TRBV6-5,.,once,CASHARLGGEAFF,TGTGCCAGTCATGCTCGCCTGGGCGGGGAAGCTTTCTTT
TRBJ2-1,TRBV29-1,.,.,CSVDSLIRDNEQFF,TGCAGCGTTGATTCCTTAATACGGGACAATGAGCAGTTCTTC
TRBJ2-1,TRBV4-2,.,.,CASSPRDSLGDEQFF,TGTGCCAGCAGCCCCCGGGACTCCCTAGGGGATGAGCAGTTCTTC
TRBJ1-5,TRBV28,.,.,CATHILGQFNQPQHF,TGTGCCACCCACATCCTAGGACAGTTTAATCAGCCCCAGCATTTT
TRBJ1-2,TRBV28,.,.,CASSLEGQQLYYGYTF,TGTGCCAGCAGTTTAGAAGGACAGCAGCTATACTATGGCTACACCTTC
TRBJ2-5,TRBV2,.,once,CASSARTNQETQYF,TGTGCCAGCAGCGCTAGGACAAACCAAGAGACCCAGTACTTC
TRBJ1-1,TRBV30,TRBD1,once,CAWSQGASRTEAFF,TGTGCCTGGAGCCAGGGGGCTTCGCGGACTGAAGCTTTCTTT
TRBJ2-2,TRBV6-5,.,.,CASSQGESHTGELFF,TGTGCCAGCAGCCAGGGCGAAAGTCACACCGGGGAGCTGTTTTTT
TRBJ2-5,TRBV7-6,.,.,CASSFSFIQETQYF,TGTGCCAGCAGCTTTAGTTTCATCCAAGAGACCCAGTACTTC
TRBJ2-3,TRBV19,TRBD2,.,CASSIQWLAEGTDTQYF,TGTGCCAGTAGTATCCAGTGGCTAGCGGAGGGCACAGATACGCAGTATTTT
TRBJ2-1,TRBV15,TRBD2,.,CATSKGLAGANEQFF,TGTGCCACCAGCAAAGGACTAGCGGGAGCTAATGAGCAGTTCTTC
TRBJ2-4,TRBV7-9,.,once,CASSSRQAGDIQYF,TGCGCCAGCAGCTCGCGACAGGCTGGGGACATTCAGTACTTC
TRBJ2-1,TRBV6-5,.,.,CASSSGYEQFF,TGTGCCAGCAGTTCAGGGTATGAGCAGTTCTTC
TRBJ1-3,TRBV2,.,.,CASSEGGQRSGNTIYF,TGTGCCAGCAGTGAAGGGGGGCAGAGATCTGGAAACACCATATATTTT
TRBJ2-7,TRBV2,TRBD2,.,CASSSRRLADSYEQYF,TGTGCCAGCAGTTCCCGTCGACTAGCAGACTCCTACGAGCAGTACTTC
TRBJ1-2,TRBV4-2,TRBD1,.,CASSQERTGTYGYTF,TGTGCCAGCAGCCAAGAAAGGACAGGGACGTATGGCTACACCTTC
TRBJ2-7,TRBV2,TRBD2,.,CASSWRERGEQYF,TGTGCCAGCAGTTGGCGGGAGCGCGGCGAGCAGTACTTC
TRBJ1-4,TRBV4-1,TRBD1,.,CASSQRSTGVYEKLFF,TGCGCCAGCAGCCAAAGGAGCACAGGGGTTTATGAAAAACTGTTTTTT
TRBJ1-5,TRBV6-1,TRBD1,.,CASSDLGTGPYPQHF,TGTGCCAGCAGTGATTTAGGGACAGGGCCCTATCCCCAGCATTTT
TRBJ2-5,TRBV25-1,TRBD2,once,CASRGGRLVGETQYF,TGTGCCAGCAGGGGCGGGAGGCTGGTAGGAGAGACCCAGTACTTC
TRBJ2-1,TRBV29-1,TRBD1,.,CSVQTGTDVGEQFF,TGCAGCGTACAGACCGGGACAGATGTAGGTGAGCAGTTCTTC
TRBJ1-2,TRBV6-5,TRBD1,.,CASRTISGQGYGYTF,TGTGCCAGCCGAACTATATCGGGACAGGGATATGGCTACACCTTC
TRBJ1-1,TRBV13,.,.,CASSLGPGVNTEAFF,TGTGCCAGCAGCCTAGGGCCGGGAGTGAACACTGAAGCTTTCTTT
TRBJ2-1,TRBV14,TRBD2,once,CASSLLGTREQFF,TGTGCCAGCAGCCTTCTCGGGACTAGAGAGCAGTTCTTC
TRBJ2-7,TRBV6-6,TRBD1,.,CASSYADRGYEQYF,TGTGCCAGCAGTTACGCGGACAGGGGCTACGAGCAGTACTTC
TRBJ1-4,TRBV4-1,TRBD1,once,CASSQGTGREKLFF,TGCGCCAGCAGCCAAGGGACAGGGAGAGAAAAACTGTTTTTT
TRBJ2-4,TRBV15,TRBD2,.,CATSRDRASGRAKAKNIQYF,TGTGCCACCAGCAGAGATAGGGCTAGCGGGAGGGCCAAGGCCAAAAACATTCAGTACTTC
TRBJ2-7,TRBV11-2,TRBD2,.,CASSTGLAERAWGQYF,TGTGCCAGCAGCACAGGACTAGCGGAACGGGCCTGGGGGCAGTACTTC